This TCR beta chain is drawn from a study of blood T cell repertoires in COVID-19. Clones were read by immunoSEQ multiplex PCR, and TCRdb kept only the in-frame ones, dropping some. Among approximately 270,000 clones, about 85% were seen once, and the ten largest hold roughly 3%. The CDR3 is made up of 12 amino acids. With V trimmed by 7 bases and J by 1 base, 1 base remained unmatched. CDR1 is SNHLY and CDR2 is FYNNEI in the germline V gene. This receptor was taken from a man between 18 and 29 years old with active or convalescent COVID-19. This chain uses TRBV2 with TRBJ2-7; TRBD1 matches 7 bases. The material sequenced was peripheral blood. This CDR3 reads CASKGQSYEQYF. The CDR3 DNA reads TGTGCCAGCAAGGGACAGTCCTACGAGCAGTACTTC.